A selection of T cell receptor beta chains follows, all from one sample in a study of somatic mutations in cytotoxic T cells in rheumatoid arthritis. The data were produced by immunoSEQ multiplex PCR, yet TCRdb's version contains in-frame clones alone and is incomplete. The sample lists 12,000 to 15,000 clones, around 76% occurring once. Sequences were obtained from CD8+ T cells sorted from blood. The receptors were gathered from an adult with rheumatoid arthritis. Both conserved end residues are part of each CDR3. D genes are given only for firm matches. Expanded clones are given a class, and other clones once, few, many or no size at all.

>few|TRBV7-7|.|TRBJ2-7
TGTGCCAGCAGCAAGACTCCTACAGGGACCGAGCAGTACTTC
CASSKTPTGTEQYF
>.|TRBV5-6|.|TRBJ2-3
TGTGCCAGCAGCCGAATATTTGGGGGGCTCACAGATACGCAGTATTTT
CASSRIFGGLTDTQYF
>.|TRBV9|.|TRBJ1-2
TGTGCCAGCAGCCCTCCAGGAGGTTACTATGGCTACACCTTC
CASSPPGGYYGYTF
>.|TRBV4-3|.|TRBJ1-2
TGCGCCAGCAGCCAAGCTCGGACAGAGATTCACTATGGCTACACCTTC
CASSQARTEIHYGYTF
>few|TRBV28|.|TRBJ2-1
TGTGCCAGCAGCGGGGGCCCCTACAATGAGCAGTTCTTC
CASSGGPYNEQFF
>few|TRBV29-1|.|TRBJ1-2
TGCAGCGCCTACGTGTTAGGCTACACCTTC
CSAYVLGYTF
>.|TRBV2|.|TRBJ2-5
TGTGCCAGCAGTGAACCTACCGGGACATCCCAAGGGGGGACCCAGTACTTC
CASSEPTGTSQGGTQYF
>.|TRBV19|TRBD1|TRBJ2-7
TGTGCCAGTAGGGACAGGGAAACCTACGAGCAGTACTTC
CASRDRETYEQYF
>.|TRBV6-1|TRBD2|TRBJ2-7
TGTGCCAGCAGTGTAATGACTAGCGGGGACTACGAGCAGTACTTC
CASSVMTSGDYEQYF
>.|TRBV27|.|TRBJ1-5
TGTGCCAGCAGTTTATCCTATCCGGGTCAGCCCCAGCATTTT
CASSLSYPGQPQHF
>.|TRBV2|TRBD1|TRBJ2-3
TGTGCCAGCAGGGCTACAGGGGGCTACACAGATACGCAGTATTTT
CASRATGGYTDTQYF
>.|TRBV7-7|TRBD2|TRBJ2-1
TGTGCCAGCAGCTTACGCGGGGGGGCTTACAATGAGCAGTTCTTC
CASSLRGGAYNEQFF
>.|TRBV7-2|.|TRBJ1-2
TGTGCCAGCAGCTTAGTGGACGTCGCTCGGGACAACTATGGCTACACCTTC
CASSLVDVARDNYGYTF
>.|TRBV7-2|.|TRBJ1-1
TGTGCCAGCAGCTTTCCCTCGAACACTGAAGCTTTCTTT
CASSFPSNTEAFF
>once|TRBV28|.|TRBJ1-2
TGTGCCAGCAGTTTATGGGATAACTATGGCTACACCTTC
CASSLWDNYGYTF
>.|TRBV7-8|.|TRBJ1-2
TGTGCCAGCAGCGTAGACGGTGGCTACACCTTC
CASSVDGGYTF
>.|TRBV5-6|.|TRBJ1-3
TGTGCCAGCAGCGGGACCTACAGCTTTATCTCTGGAAACACCATATATTTT
CASSGTYSFISGNTIYF
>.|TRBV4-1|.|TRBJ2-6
TGCGCCAGCAGCTTCTGGACGGGTGTCTCTGGGGCCAACGTCCTGACTTTC
CASSFWTGVSGANVLTF
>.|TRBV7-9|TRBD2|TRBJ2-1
TGTGCCAGCAGCTCCTCGACTAGCGCACGCAATGAGCAGTTCTTC
CASSSSTSARNEQFF
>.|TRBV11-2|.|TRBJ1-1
TGTGCCAGCAGCTTAGCTTTCAGGCCCGGGAATGCTGAAGCTTTCTTT
CASSLAFRPGNAEAFF
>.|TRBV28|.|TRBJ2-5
TGTGCCAGCACGGAGGGGTCCCAAGAGACCCAGTACTTC
CASTEGSQETQYF
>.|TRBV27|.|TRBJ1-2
TGTGCCAGCAGGAACGTCACAGGGTATTCGGGCTACACCTTC
CASRNVTGYSGYTF
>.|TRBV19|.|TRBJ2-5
TGTGCCAGTAGTATCGGGGGGGGACAGCAAGAGACCCAGTACTTC
CASSIGGGQQETQYF
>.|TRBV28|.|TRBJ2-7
TGTGCCAGCAGTTTAAAGCACAAGTTCCCGAACTACGAGCAGTACTTC
CASSLKHKFPNYEQYF
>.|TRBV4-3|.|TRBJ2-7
TGCGCCAGCAGCCAAGATCAATGGGGTGCATACGAGCAGTACTTC
CASSQDQWGAYEQYF
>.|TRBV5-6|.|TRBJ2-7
TGTGCCAGCAGCGCGGGGATGCCAGGCTACGAGCAGTACTTC
CASSAGMPGYEQYF
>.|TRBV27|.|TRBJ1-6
TGTGCCAGCAGTTTACGGGGGGAACTTCATTCACCCCTCCACTTT
CASSLRGELHSPLHF
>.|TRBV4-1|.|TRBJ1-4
TGCGCCAGCAGCCAAGTAAGGGAGGCTGGAGAAAAACTGTTTTTT
CASSQVREAGEKLFF
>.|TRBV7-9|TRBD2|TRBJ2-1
TGTGCCAGCAACGATCGACTAGCGGGGGGGCGTGAGCAGTTCTTC
CASNDRLAGGREQFF
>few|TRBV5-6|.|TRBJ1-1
TGTGCCAGCAGCTTGTATACCAGCTTGAACACTGAAGCTTTCTTT
CASSLYTSLNTEAFF
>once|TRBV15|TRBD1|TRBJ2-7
TGTGCCACCAGCAGGCCGGGACAGGAGAACTACGAGCAGTACTTC
CATSRPGQENYEQYF
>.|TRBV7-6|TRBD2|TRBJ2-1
TGTGCCAGCAGCTTTATGGGAGGGGCTAACTACAATGAGCAGTTCTTC
CASSFMGGANYNEQFF
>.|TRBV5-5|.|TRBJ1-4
TGTGCCAGCAGCTTTGGTGCTGATGCAACTAATGAAAAACTGTTTTTT
CASSFGADATNEKLFF
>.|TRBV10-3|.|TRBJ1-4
TGTGCCATCAGTGAAGCGGGTAATGAAAAACTGTTTTTT
CAISEAGNEKLFF
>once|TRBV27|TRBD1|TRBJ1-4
TGTGCCAGCAGTCCGAGGACAGGGGAAGAAAAACTGTTTTTT
CASSPRTGEEKLFF
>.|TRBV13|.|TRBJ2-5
TGTGCCAGCAGCGCCCGGGACGGTAAAGAAGAGACCCAGTACTTC
CASSARDGKEETQYF
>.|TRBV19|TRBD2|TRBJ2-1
TGTGCCAGTAGTACCCAACTCGGGAGGTACAATGAGCAGTTCTTC
CASSTQLGRYNEQFF
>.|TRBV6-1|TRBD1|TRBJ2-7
TGTGCCAGCGACACAGGGGGATACGAGCAGTACTTC
CASDTGGYEQYF
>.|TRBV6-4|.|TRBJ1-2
TGTGCCAGCAGTGACTCTTTGTTGCGGTGGGGAAGGGGCTACACCTTC
CASSDSLLRWGRGYTF
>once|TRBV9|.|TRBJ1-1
TGTGCCAGCAGCGCGACCAGGGCAGACACTGAAGCTTTCTTT
CASSATRADTEAFF
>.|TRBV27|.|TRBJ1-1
TGTGCCAGCAGTTTATATGCCGCCACGGTCGCTTTCTTT
CASSLYAATVAFF
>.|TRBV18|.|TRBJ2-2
TGTGCCAGCTCACCTCCAGGGACCGGGGAGCTGTTTTTT
CASSPPGTGELFF
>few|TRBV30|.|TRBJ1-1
TGTGCCTTAGACACTGAAGCTTTCTTT
CALDTEAFF